Following are 16 T cell receptor beta chains from one sample sequenced in a study of blood T cell repertoires in COVID-19 (dated by TCRdb to about 2020). To prepare the library, the immunoSEQ multiplex PCR assay was applied. TCRdb holds this immuneACCESS table with in-frame rearrangements only. Some clones are missing; in checked studies, unresolved V genes explain under half, and the rest has no known cause. Here the sample has some 140,000 clones; roughly 79% occur a single time. Around 20% of the sample is in the top ten clones. Sequencing input: peripheral blood. The receptors shown here come from an elderly man with acute or convalescent COVID-19.

The gene calls are TRBV19 and TRBJ2-3; 10 bases are shared with TRBD2. From germline, CDR1 is LNHDA and CDR2 SQIVND (reference sequence). With 7 bases clipped from V and 11 bases from J, the junction kept 12 bases outside the gene matches. The CDR3 is made up of 14 amino acids. The CDR3: CASMFSGGAGGQYF. CDR3 bases: TGTGCCAGTATGTTCAGCGGGGGGGCCGGAGGGCAGTATTTT.

This sequence joins TRBV7-2 and TRBJ2-7; possibly TRBD1 for D (6 bases). Germline assignment: CDR1 SGHTA and CDR2 FQGNSA. The ends were cut back, 3 bases at V and 6 bases at J, with 15 bases in the middle. The CDR3 sequence is 14 residues long. The CDR3 loop reads CASSFSQGSSEQYF. CDR3 DNA: TGTGCCAGCAGCTTCTCTCAGGGGTCTAGCGAGCAGTACTTC.

On this clone: A far larger clone is off by one base, so a read error is likely. The same CDR3 also results from other DNA sequences found in this sample. The rearrangement joins TRBV2 to TRBJ2-7, with 11 bases fitting TRBD2. The CDR3 runs 15 residues. Germline lookup yields CDR1 SNHLY and CDR2 FYNNEI. DNA of the CDR3: TGTGTCTGGGGTAGCGGGGGGGCGCAATCCTACGAGCAGTACTTC. Encoded protein: CVWGSGGAQSYEQYF.

V is TRBV5-1 and J is TRBJ1-6, with 8 bases matching TRBD1. Germline CDR1 reads SGHRS; CDR2 reads YFSETQ. The CDR3 runs to 17 residues. The ends lost 4 bases at V and 8 bases at J; junction bases unmatched: 14. The CDR3 region has the DNA TGCGCCAGCAGCCTCGACAGGGGATTACGTCGGGATTCACCCCTCCACTTT. Encoded protein: CASSLDRGLRRDSPLHF.

This clone was found once. The chain couples TRBV6-5 to TRBJ2-7; D might be TRBD1 (5 bases). Germline CDR1 MNHEY, CDR2 SVGAGI. The CDR3 extends over 12 amino acids. The V end lost 4 bases, the J end lost 3 bases, and 7 bases lay between the germline ends. CDR3: CASSFQGYEQYF. CDR3 sequence (DNA): TGTGCCAGCAGTTTCCAGGGCTACGAGCAGTACTTC.

The V gene is TRBV21-1, the J gene TRBJ2-2; the D call TRBD2 from the table was never checked on the DNA. TRBV21-1 is a pseudogene locus. The CDR3 length is 14 residues. The CDR3 DNA is TGTGCCAGCAGGGGGGGAGATAACACCGGGGAGCTGTTTTTT. Its translation: CASRGGDNTGELFF.

This clone was picked up a small number of times. The chain has TRBV4-2 and TRBJ1-5; D is undetermined. Germline CDR1 LGHNA, CDR2 YNFKEQ. The V end lost 3 bases, the J end lost 6 bases, and 18 bases lay between the germline ends. This CDR3 is built from 16 residues. The CDR3 loop is CASSQTRGISGQPQHF. The CDR3 DNA reads TGTGCCAGCAGCCAGACCCGAGGGATTTCAGGTCAGCCCCAGCATTTT.

This clone was seen once. The chain employs TRBV4-1 and TRBJ2-2, with D tentatively TRBD2 (6 bases). The germline V gene has CDR1 MGHRA and CDR2 YSYEKL. Trimming removed 0 bases from V and 5 bases from J, with 10 bases in between. The CDR3 sequence is 15 residues long. The CDR3 loop reads CASSQDSAGTGELFF. In DNA, the CDR3 is TGCGCCAGCAGCCAAGACAGCGCGGGGACCGGGGAGCTGTTTTTT.

The chain employs TRBV19 and TRBJ1-1; D not resolved. Deletions cut 3 bases from V and 6 bases from J, with 11 bases between. Germline V lookup: CDR1 LNHDA, CDR2 SQIVND (reference sequence). CDR3 length: 13 amino acids. Here the CDR3 DNA reads TGTGCCAGTAGTATGCCCCAGGCCCCTGAAGCTTTCTTT. Its translation is CASSMPQAPEAFF. The full variable domain, rest sourced from reference TRBV19 and TRBJ1-1, is DGGITQSPKYLFRKEGQNVTLSCEQNLNHDAMYWYRQDPGQGLRLIYYSQIVNDFQKGDIAEGYSVSREKKESFPLTVTSAQKNPTAFYLCASSMPQAPEAFFGQGTRLTVV.

The chain recombines TRBV3-1 (or the pseudogene TRBV3-2) with TRBJ2-3; D perhaps matches TRBD1 (5 bases). The CDR3 runs 13 residues. Germline CDR1 is LGHDT and CDR2 is YNNKEL (reference sequence). The V end lost 4 bases, the J end lost 4 bases, and 9 bases lay between the germline ends. CDR3 DNA sequence: TGTGCCAGCAGCCTTCAGGGCGCAGATACGCAGTATTTT. Residues: CASSLQGADTQYF.

The chain combines TRBV13 with TRBJ1-2; 7 nucleotides line up with TRBD1. Germline V gene lookup returns CDR1 PRHDT and CDR2 FYEKMQ (reference sequence). J was trimmed by 4 bases and V by 4 bases; bases with no gene match: 12. This CDR3 has 16 residues. CDR3 residues: CASSSTGFHLGYGYTF. DNA for the CDR3: TGTGCCAGCAGCTCGACAGGGTTCCACCTGGGCTATGGCTACACCTTC.

The chain joins TRBV28 to TRBJ1-5; D is ambiguous. The ends were cut back, 3 bases at V and 6 bases at J, with 12 bases in the middle. CDR3 size: 14 residues. Per the germline V gene, CDR1 is MDHEN and CDR2 is SYDVKM. The CDR3 is CASSFFEESQPQHF. CDR3 nucleotides: TGTGCCAGCAGTTTTTTTGAGGAAAGTCAGCCCCAGCATTTT.

This chain links TRBV4-1 with TRBJ1-2; D uncertain. The CDR3 length is 15 residues. CDR1 MGHRA and CDR2 YSYEKL come from the germline V gene. The V end was cut by 0 bases, the J end by 0 bases, with 8 bases between. CDR3 sequence (DNA): TGCGCCAGCAGCCAAGATCAGATGACTAACTATGGCTACACCTTC. Amino acids: CASSQDQMTNYGYTF.

The chain employs TRBV11-2 and TRBJ2-7; TRBD2 aligns across 8 bases. The CDR3 loop spans 16 amino acids. Germline CDR1 SGHAT, CDR2 FQNNGV. Losses at the gene ends were 0 bases for V and 0 bases for J; bases not matched to a gene: 4. The CDR3 DNA is TGTGCCAGCAGCTTAGATTCGCGGGGGGTCTCCTACGAGCAGTACTTC. It yields the protein CASSLDSRGVSYEQYF.

V gene TRBV6-1 combines with J gene TRBJ1-5; 8 nucleotides agree with TRBD1. V dropped 0 bases and J dropped 1; count of bases not matched to a gene: 2. CDR3 length: 16 amino acids. Per the germline V gene, CDR1 is MNHNS and CDR2 is SASEGT. The CDR3 loop is CASSEAGTGSNQPQHF. CDR3 DNA sequence: TGTGCCAGCAGTGAAGCGGGGACAGGAAGCAATCAGCCCCAGCATTTT.

The chain is built from TRBV4-3 and TRBJ2-5, with D perhaps matching TRBD2 (6 bases). CDR1 is LGHNA and CDR2 is YSLEER in the germline V gene. The CDR3 runs to 13 residues. The V and J ends lost 0 bases and 6 bases respectively, with 8 bases between them. CDR3 sequence (DNA): TGCGCCAGCAGCCAAGAGACTAGTCAGACCCAGTACTTC. Translation gives CASSQETSQTQYF.